This T cell receptor beta chain was identified in a study of T cells after yellow fever vaccination. This clonotype appeared a few times. Its antigen is undetermined. Study observations and caveats: Primary-vaccination clones mostly resurfaced post-booster (just under 98% CD4, approximately 89% CD8).

From the 5' RACE reads, TCRdb called clonotypes with MiXCR, one entry per CDR3 protein. The repertoire has 300,000 to 400,000 distinct CDR3 sequences, around 12% of them found once; the top ten carry 2.5% to 4%. V lost 3 bases and J 4 bases, leaving 9 bases between the germline ends. The germline gives CDR1 SQVTM, CDR2 ANQGSEA. The CDR3 consists of 12 residues. This sequence joins TRBV29-1 and TRBJ1-2; possible D gene TRBD1, 6 bases. The starting material was CD4+ T cells sorted from PBMCs, obtained 15 days after the yellow fever booster vaccination. The sequence was obtained from a man younger than 35 who received the YFV17D yellow fever vaccine. The CDR3 loop is CSVDRGSYGYTF. The CDR3, as DNA: TGCAGCGTTGACAGGGGAAGCTATGGCTACACCTTC. The whole variable domain, filled in from reference TRBV29-1 and TRBJ1-2, reads SAVISQKPSRDICQRGTSLTIQCQVDSQVTMMFWYRQQPGQSLTLIATANQGSEATYESGFVIDKFPISRPNLTFSTLTVSNMSPEDSSIYLCSVDRGSYGYTFGSGTRLTVV.